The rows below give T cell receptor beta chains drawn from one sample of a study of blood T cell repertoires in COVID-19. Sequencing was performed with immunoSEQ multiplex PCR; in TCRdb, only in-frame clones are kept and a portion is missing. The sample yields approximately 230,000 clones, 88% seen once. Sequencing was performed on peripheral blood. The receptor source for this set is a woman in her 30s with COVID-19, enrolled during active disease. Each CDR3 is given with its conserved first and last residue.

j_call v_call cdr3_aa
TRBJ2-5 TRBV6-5 CASSPTSLQETQYF
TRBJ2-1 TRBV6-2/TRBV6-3 CASSSGQFSYNEQFF
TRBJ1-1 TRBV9 CASSVGAGGYTEAFF
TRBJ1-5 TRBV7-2 CASSLTGIRNQPQHF
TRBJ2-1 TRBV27 CASSLRQGRVQFF
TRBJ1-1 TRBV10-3 CAISELGGAEAFF
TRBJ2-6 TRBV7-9 CASSYPEEPGANVLTF
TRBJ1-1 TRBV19 CASSIDQLFWRTDGTEAFF
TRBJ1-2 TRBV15 CATSRPTLGAANYGYTF
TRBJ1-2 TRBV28 CASSSSPPNYGYTF
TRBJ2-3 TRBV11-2 CASSISLGDRGYPQYF
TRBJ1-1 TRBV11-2 CASSWGQLEAFF
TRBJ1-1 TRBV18 CASSLSSRDTEAFF
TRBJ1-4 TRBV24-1 CATSDSDRFATNEKLFF
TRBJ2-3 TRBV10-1 CASSETGDTQYF
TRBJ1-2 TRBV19 CASRKGADYGYTF
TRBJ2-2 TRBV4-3 CASSPWAPPEPGELFF
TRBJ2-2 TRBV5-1 CASLQGLEVGELFF
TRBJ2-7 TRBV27 CASSFDRGGYEQYF
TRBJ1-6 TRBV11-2 CASSTYQGNSPLHF
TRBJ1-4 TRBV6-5 CASSFEQGAYEKLFF
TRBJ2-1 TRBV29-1 CSVGAFGEQFF
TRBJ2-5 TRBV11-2 CASSLGWQSETQYF
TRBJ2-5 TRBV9 CASSDGGLRETQYF
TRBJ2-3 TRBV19 CASSRTDRRQGIADTQYF
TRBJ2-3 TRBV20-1 CSAPRDTQYF
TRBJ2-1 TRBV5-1 CASSLGQGGNEQFF
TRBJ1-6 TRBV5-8 CASSLGQGGSPLHF
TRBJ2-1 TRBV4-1 CASSQPLAGLYEQFF